This TCR beta chain was recorded in a study of blood T cell repertoires in COVID-19. Which cohort a participant joined came from the clinical history participants gave. Symptom resolution, clearance, or two negative PCRs marked donors in Cohort 3 as recovered. The repertoire was sequenced with immunoSEQ multiplex PCR; TCRdb's copy has only in-frame clones and lacks some. The data show 150,000 to 200,000 clones, with approximately 80% seen just once and roughly 6% held by the top ten. This receptor was taken from a man between 35 and 55 years old who had recovered from COVID-19. What was sequenced was PBMCs or T cells enriched from blood (not recorded which).

CDR3 sequence (DNA): TGTGCCAGCAGCTCCCGGGACAGCACCTACAATGAGCAGTTCTTC. This translates into CASSSRDSTYNEQFF. The chain links TRBV11-3 to TRBJ2-1, with 7 bases lining up with TRBD1. Losses at the gene ends were 4 bases for V and 2 bases for J; bases not matched to a gene: 5. Germline CDR1 and CDR2: SGHNT and YENEEA. The CDR3 totals 15 residues.